A selection of T cell receptor beta chains follows, all from one sample in a study of shared clonotypes between healthy human individuals. Produced via immunoSEQ multiplex PCR; TCRdb's table is partial and in-frame only. There are about 380,000 clones in the sample; about 96% occur only once, and more than 0.3% lies in the top ten. Sequenced sample: memory CD8+ T cells sorted from blood. These receptors originate from a man between 25 and 39 years old in good health. Both conserved end residues are part of each CDR3. Each record gives: J gene, clone size, V gene, D gene, CDR3 protein, CDR3 DNA. A D gene is named only where the DNA matches it firmly. Only part of the rows carry a size: once, few, many, or a class if the clone is expanded.

TRBJ2-4 NA TRBV19 NA CASSIGTYIKNIQYF TGTGCCAGTAGTATTGGGACTTACATTAAAAACATTCAGTACTTC
TRBJ2-3 NA TRBV11-2 TRBD2 CASSLTSGTDTQYF TGTGCCAGCAGTTTGACTAGCGGCACAGATACGCAGTATTTT
TRBJ2-5 NA TRBV2 NA CASSGRRANQETQYF TGTGCCAGCAGTGGACGGAGGGCTAACCAAGAGACCCAGTACTTC
TRBJ2-7 NA TRBV7-2 NA CASSFRPGDSYEQYF TGTGCCAGCAGCTTTCGACCGGGCGATTCCTACGAGCAGTACTTC
TRBJ2-2 NA TRBV29-1 TRBD1 CSVEGTGVGELFF TGCAGCGTTGAAGGCACAGGGGTCGGGGAGCTGTTTTTT
TRBJ2-1 NA TRBV7-9 TRBD2 CASSPAGTSGSYEQFF TGTGCCAGCAGCCCTGCCGGGACTAGCGGGAGCTATGAGCAGTTCTTC
TRBJ1-4 NA TRBV7-9 TRBD1 CASSARDRTTNEKLFF TGTGCCAGCAGCGCCCGGGACAGGACAACTAATGAAAAACTGTTTTTT
TRBJ1-1 NA TRBV5-6 NA CASSLERAESKAFF TGTGCCAGCAGCTTGGAACGGGCGGAGAGTAAAGCTTTCTTT
TRBJ1-2 once TRBV19 TRBD1 CASRDRGRHYGYTF TGTGCCAGTAGAGACAGGGGGCGCCACTATGGCTACACCTTC
TRBJ1-2 NA TRBV6-1 TRBD1 CASSATPRDRIYGYTF TGTGCCAGCAGTGCCACGCCCCGGGACAGGATCTATGGCTACACCTTC
TRBJ2-3 NA TRBV4-1 TRBD2 CASSQVLAGVADTQYF TGCGCCAGCAGCCAAGTTCTAGCGGGAGTTGCAGATACGCAGTATTTT
TRBJ2-3 NA TRBV6-5 NA CASSYSSTGQGDTQYF TGTGCCAGCAGTTACTCGAGTACTGGACAAGGAGATACGCAGTATTTT
TRBJ2-3 NA TRBV18 NA CASSPSSTDTQYF TGTGCCAGCTCACCCTCGAGCACAGATACGCAGTATTTT
TRBJ2-7 NA TRBV20-1 NA CSAIAYEQYF TGCAGTGCTATAGCCTACGAGCAGTACTTC
TRBJ2-3 NA TRBV7-2 NA CASSLPRDSYADTQYF TGTGCCAGCAGCTTACCTCGGGACTCCTACGCAGATACGCAGTATTTT
TRBJ2-7 NA TRBV10-2 TRBD2 CASSEAGGPYEQYF TGCGCCAGCAGTGAAGCGGGAGGACCCTACGAGCAGTACTTC
TRBJ2-1 NA TRBV7-2 NA CASSLGGSYNEQFF TGTGCCAGCAGCTTAGGGGGCTCCTACAATGAGCAGTTCTTC
TRBJ2-7 NA TRBV7-2 NA CASSRADSYYEQYF TGTGCCAGCTCTAGAGCCGACTCTTACTACGAGCAGTACTTC
TRBJ2-7 NA TRBV10-1 NA CASSSGEQYF TGCGCCAGCAGTTCGGGCGAGCAGTACTTC
TRBJ2-7 NA TRBV28 TRBD2 CASSGLPPYEQYF TGTGCCAGTTCGGGACTACCTCCCTACGAGCAGTACTTC
TRBJ2-3 NA TRBV27 TRBD2 CASSPRAGTYTDTQYF TGTGCCAGCAGCCCAAGAGCGGGAACCTACACAGATACGCAGTATTTT
TRBJ1-1 NA TRBV10-3 NA CAISELDLNTEAFF TGTGCCATCAGTGAATTGGACTTGAACACTGAAGCTTTCTTT
TRBJ2-2 NA TRBV11-1 TRBD2 CASSRESPSGRAFGELFF TGTGCCAGCAGCCGAGAGTCACCTAGCGGGAGGGCCTTTGGGGAGCTGTTTTTT
TRBJ2-6 once TRBV2 TRBD1 CASSEGTGRVRGANVLTF TGTGCCAGCAGTGAAGGGACAGGGCGGGTGAGGGGGGCCAACGTCCTGACTTTC
TRBJ2-5 once TRBV27 NA CASSLRGSGVVQETQYF TGTGCCAGCAGTTTACGCGGGTCGGGGGTAGTGCAAGAGACCCAGTACTTC
TRBJ1-5 NA TRBV7-2 NA CASSLGDLSNQPQHF TGTGCCAGCAGCTTGGGGGACCTCAGCAATCAGCCCCAGCATTTT
TRBJ2-7 NA TRBV5-4 NA CASSPWVDREQYF TGTGCCAGCAGCCCTTGGGTCGACAGGGAGCAGTACTTC
TRBJ2-1 NA TRBV6-5 TRBD1 CASSYSRQGATNEQFF TGTGCCAGCAGTTACTCGCGACAGGGGGCGACAAATGAGCAGTTCTTC
TRBJ2-2 NA TRBV28 NA CASRDKNTGELFF TGTGCCAGCAGGGACAAAAACACCGGGGAGCTGTTTTTT
TRBJ2-1 NA TRBV5-4 TRBD2 CASSPRTSGRTNEQFF TGTGCCAGCAGCCCACGGACTAGCGGGAGGACGAATGAGCAGTTCTTC
TRBJ2-5 NA TRBV5-1 TRBD2 CASSSGGTQETQYF TGCGCCAGCAGCTCGGGAGGGACCCAAGAGACCCAGTACTTC
TRBJ2-5 NA TRBV27 NA CASSFRGVETQYF TGTGCCAGCAGTTTCAGAGGGGTAGAGACCCAGTACTTC
TRBJ2-3 NA TRBV27 TRBD2 CASRTGTSGRNTQYF TGTGCCAGCCGAACCGGGACTAGCGGGAGAAATACGCAGTATTTT
TRBJ2-7 NA TRBV29-1 TRBD2 CSAGRASGEQYF TGCAGCGCTGGGAGGGCTAGCGGAGAGCAGTACTTC
TRBJ2-3 NA TRBV4-1 TRBD2 CASSRMISSGSTDTQYF TGCGCCAGCAGCCGCATGATTTCTAGCGGGAGCACAGATACGCAGTATTTT
TRBJ2-2 NA TRBV2 NA CASSGVGSNTGELFF TGTGCCAGCAGTGGTGTGGGAAGCAACACCGGGGAGCTGTTTTTT
TRBJ1-3 NA TRBV7-9 NA CASGNSGNTIYF TGTGCCAGCGGTAACTCTGGAAACACCATATATTTT
TRBJ1-5 NA TRBV6-1 NA CASAQDGYNQPQHF TGTGCCAGCGCGCAGGACGGTTACAATCAGCCCCAGCATTTT
TRBJ2-3 NA TRBV6-1 TRBD1 CASRAVTGGADTQYF TGTGCCAGCAGAGCCGTAACAGGGGGCGCAGATACGCAGTATTTT
TRBJ1-4 NA TRBV28 NA CASSLSGEREKLFF TGTGCCAGCAGTTTATCGGGGGAGCGAGAAAAACTGTTTTTT
TRBJ2-7 NA TRBV9 TRBD2 CASSVTAGVPYEQYF TGTGCCAGCAGCGTAACGGCGGGAGTCCCCTACGAGCAGTACTTC
TRBJ2-7 NA TRBV28 NA CASSLYGSYYEQYF TGTGCCAGCAGTTTATACGGTAGCTACTACGAGCAGTACTTC
TRBJ1-5 NA TRBV5-6 NA CASSYRATPHQPQHF TGTGCCAGCAGCTACCGGGCCACCCCTCATCAGCCCCAGCATTTT
TRBJ2-7 NA TRBV6-1 NA CASSAGPLTSYEQYF TGTGCCAGCAGTGCCGGCCCCCTCACGTCCTACGAGCAGTACTTC
TRBJ2-1 NA TRBV19 NA CASSIAGRAYNEQFF TGTGCCAGTAGTATCGCAGGTCGGGCGTACAATGAGCAGTTCTTC
TRBJ2-5 once TRBV2 TRBD2 CASRTSGRGWQETQYF TGTGCCAGCAGGACTAGCGGGAGGGGTTGGCAAGAGACCCAGTACTTC
TRBJ1-1 NA TRBV5-4 NA CASSLASNTEAFF TGTGCCAGCAGCTTGGCGTCGAACACTGAAGCTTTCTTT
TRBJ1-1 NA TRBV28 TRBD1 CASSPGDRGNTEAFF TGTGCCAGCAGTCCGGGGGACAGGGGGAACACTGAAGCTTTCTTT
TRBJ2-7 once TRBV7-9 TRBD2 CASSPLAGPSYEQYF TGTGCCAGCAGCCCGCTAGCGGGCCCCTCCTACGAGCAGTACTTC
TRBJ1-4 once TRBV5-6 TRBD1 CASSFSPGGNEKLFF TGTGCCAGCAGCTTCTCGCCAGGGGGAAATGAAAAACTGTTTTTT
TRBJ2-5 NA TRBV11-2 NA CPVPGETQYF TGCCCGGTCCCTGGGGAGACCCAGTACTTC